What follows is one T cell receptor (beta chain) and its context. Antigen specificity is unknown. Other DNA sequences in this specimen translate into the identical CDR3. This sample was included in a study of shared clonotypes between healthy human individuals. General study findings and limits: Naive subsets typically showed greater estimated richness than memory subsets. The rarefaction results pointed to incomplete sorted-subset sequencing despite large depth. Clonotypes shared by all four donors outscored non-shared clonotypes in generation probability.

Some clones are missing from TCRdb's copy, which holds only in-frame ones; the method was immunoSEQ multiplex PCR. The data hold about 600,000 clones, with more than 95% observed a single time. This TCR was recovered from a woman aged 25 to 45 in good health. The sample was naive CD4+ T cells sorted from blood. Sample subset: CD45RA+ positively selected.

The CDR3 here is CATSRGQGNEKLFF. In nucleotides, the CDR3 is TGTGCCACCAGCAGGGGACAGGGGAATGAAAAACTGTTTTTT. This chain links TRBV15 with TRBJ1-4; TRBD1 agrees at 10 bases. The V segment lost 3 bases and the J segment 5 bases; nucleotides outside the gene matches: 0. This CDR3 comprises 14 residues. Germline V gives CDR1 LNHNV, CDR2 YYDKDF (reference sequence).